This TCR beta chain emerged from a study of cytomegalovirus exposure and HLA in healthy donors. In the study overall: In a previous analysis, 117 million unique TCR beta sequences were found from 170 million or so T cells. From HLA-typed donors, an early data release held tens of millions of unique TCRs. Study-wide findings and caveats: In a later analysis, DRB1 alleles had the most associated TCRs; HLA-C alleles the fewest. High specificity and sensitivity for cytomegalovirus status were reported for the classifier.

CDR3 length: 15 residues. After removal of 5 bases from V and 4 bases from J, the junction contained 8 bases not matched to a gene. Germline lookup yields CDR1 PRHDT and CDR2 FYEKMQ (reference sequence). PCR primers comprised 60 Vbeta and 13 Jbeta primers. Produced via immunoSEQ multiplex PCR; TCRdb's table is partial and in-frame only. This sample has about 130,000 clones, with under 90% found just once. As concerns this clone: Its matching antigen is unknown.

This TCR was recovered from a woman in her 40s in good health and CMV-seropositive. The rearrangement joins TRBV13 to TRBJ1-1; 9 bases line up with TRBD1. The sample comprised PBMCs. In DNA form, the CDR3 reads TGTGCCAGCAGCGAGAGACAGGGGGTCGGCACTGAAGCTTTCTTT. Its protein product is CASSERQGVGTEAFF.